Below are 4 T cell receptor beta chains sequenced from a single sample in a study of early T cells in non-severe SARS-CoV-2 infection. TCRdb processed the 5' RACE reads anew with MiXCR; each CDR3 protein has one entry. The sample has about 11,000 distinct CDR3 sequences; roughly 4.4% are singletons. The specimen was whole blood. The receptors were sampled from an adult who was a healthcare worker with PCR-confirmed SARS-CoV-2 infection or an uninfected control (not recorded which).

Ten or more counts support this clonotype. The gene calls are TRBV28 and TRBJ1-4; 9 bases align to TRBD1. Germline CDR1 is MDHEN and CDR2 is SYDVKM. This CDR3 region has 14 residues. V dropped 6 bases and J dropped 5; count of bases not matched to a gene: 4. This CDR3 is CASSSTGGNEKLFF. Here the CDR3 DNA reads TGTGCCAGCAGCTCGACAGGGGGGAATGAAAAACTGTTTTTT.

The sample holds many counts of this clonotype. This rearrangement joins TRBV7-6 to TRBJ2-1; possibly TRBD2 for D (6 bases). The germline CDR1 and CDR2 sequences are SGHVS and FNYEAQ. V was trimmed by 7 bases and J by 3 bases, leaving 16 bases between them. The CDR3 runs 15 residues. CDR3 in DNA: TGTGCCAGCACGGCGGCGGGGCAAAGCTACAATGAGCAGTTCTTC. Protein: CASTAAGQSYNEQFF.

The rearrangement uses TRBV20-1 and TRBJ2-3, with TRBD1 as a possible D gene (6 bases). The CDR3 contains 14 residues. Germline CDR1 and CDR2: DFQATT and SNEGSKA (reference sequence). V lost 3 bases and J 0 bases, leaving 10 bases between the germline ends. The CDR3 reads CSARDRKSTDTQYF. The CDR3 coding sequence is TGCAGTGCTAGGGACAGAAAAAGCACAGATACGCAGTATTTT.

This clonotype was seen more than once but under ten times. The chain employs TRBV20-1 and TRBJ2-3; 13 nucleotides match TRBD2. CDR3 length: 15 residues. From germline, CDR1 is DFQATT and CDR2 SNEGSKA (reference sequence). V gave up 4 bases and J gave up 4 bases; unmatched junction bases: 5. CDR3 nucleotide sequence: TGCAGTGCTACCGAACTAGCGGGGGGGCCAGATACGCAGTATTTT. Protein sequence: CSATELAGGPDTQYF.